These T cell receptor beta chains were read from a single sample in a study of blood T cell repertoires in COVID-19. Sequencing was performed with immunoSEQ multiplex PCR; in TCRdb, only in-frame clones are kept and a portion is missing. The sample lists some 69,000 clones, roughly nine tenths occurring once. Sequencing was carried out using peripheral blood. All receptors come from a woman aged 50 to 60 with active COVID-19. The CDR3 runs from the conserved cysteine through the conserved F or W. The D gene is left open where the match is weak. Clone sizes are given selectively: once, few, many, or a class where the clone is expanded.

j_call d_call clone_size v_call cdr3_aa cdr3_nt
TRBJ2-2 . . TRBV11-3 CASSTHSGNTGELFF TGTGCCAGCAGCACCCACAGCGGTAATACCGGGGAGCTGTTTTTT
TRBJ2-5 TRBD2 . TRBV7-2 CASSGGAGGVRETQYF TGTGCCAGCAGCGGGGGTGCGGGAGGGGTTCGAGAGACCCAGTACTTC
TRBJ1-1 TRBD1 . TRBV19 CASSIGGTGGEAFF TGTGCCAGTAGTATAGGGGGGACAGGGGGAGAAGCTTTCTTT
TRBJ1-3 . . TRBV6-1 CASSELRGRSGNTIYF TGTGCCAGCAGTGAATTGCGGGGCCGCTCTGGAAACACCATATATTTT
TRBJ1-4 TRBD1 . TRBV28 CASSLVTGGNEKLFF TGTGCCAGCAGTTTAGTGACAGGGGGTAATGAAAAACTGTTTTTT
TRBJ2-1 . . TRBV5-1 CASSRDKPSYNEQFF TGCGCCAGCAGCCGGGACAAGCCTTCCTACAATGAGCAGTTCTTC
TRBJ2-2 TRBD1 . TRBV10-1 CASRGTATGELFF TGCGCCAGCAGGGGGACAGCCACCGGGGAGCTGTTTTTT
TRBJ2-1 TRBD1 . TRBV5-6 CASSSIQGASYNEQFF TGTGCCAGCAGCTCAATACAGGGGGCCTCCTACAATGAGCAGTTCTTC
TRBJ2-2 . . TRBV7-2 CASSLVGDLNTGELFF TGTGCCAGCAGCTTAGTCGGCGACTTAAACACCGGGGAGCTGTTTTTT
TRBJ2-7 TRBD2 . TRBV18 CASSPPTSGGGYEQYF TGTGCCAGCTCACCCCCGACTAGCGGCGGGGGCTACGAGCAGTACTTC
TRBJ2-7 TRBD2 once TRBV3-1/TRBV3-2 CASSSTSGSYEQYF TGTGCCAGCAGCTCGACTAGCGGATCCTACGAGCAGTACTTC
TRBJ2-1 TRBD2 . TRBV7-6 CASSLFHGSGSYNEQFF TGTGCCAGCAGCTTATTCCATGGTAGCGGGAGCTACAATGAGCAGTTCTTC
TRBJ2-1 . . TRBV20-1 CSASDGGPSSYNEQFF TGCAGTGCTAGTGATGGCGGGCCGAGCTCCTACAATGAGCAGTTCTTC
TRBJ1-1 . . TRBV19 CASSIEGGRANTEAFF TGTGCCAGTAGTATAGAGGGTGGCAGGGCGAACACTGAAGCTTTCTTT
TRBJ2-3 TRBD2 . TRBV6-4 CASSDSASGGTDTQYF TGTGCCAGCAGTGACTCGGCTAGCGGGGGCACAGATACGCAGTATTTT
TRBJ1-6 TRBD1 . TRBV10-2 CASHGTVSSPLHF TGCGCCAGCCACGGGACAGTTTCTTCACCCCTCCACTTT
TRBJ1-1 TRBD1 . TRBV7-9 CASSLGRDRVNTEAFF TGTGCCAGCAGCTTAGGGCGGGACAGGGTAAACACTGAAGCTTTCTTT
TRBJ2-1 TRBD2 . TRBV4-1 CASSLKLGTSGRFYYNEQFF TGCGCCAGCAGCCTAAAGTTAGGAACTAGCGGGAGGTTCTACTACAATGAGCAGTTCTTC
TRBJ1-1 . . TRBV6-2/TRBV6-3 CASSYRELGGTEAFF TGTGCCAGCAGTTACAGGGAGCTAGGGGGCACTGAAGCTTTCTTT
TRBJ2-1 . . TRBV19 CASSSLVYNEQFF TGTGCCAGTAGTAGTCTAGTATACAATGAGCAGTTCTTC
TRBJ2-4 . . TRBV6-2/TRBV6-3 CASSYSFGALAVLAKNIQYF TGTGCCAGCAGTTACTCGTTTGGGGCCTTAGCGGTTCTAGCCAAAAACATTCAGTACTTC
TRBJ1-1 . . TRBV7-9 CASSLKQGNTEAFF TGTGCCAGCAGCTTAAAACAGGGAAACACTGAAGCTTTCTTT
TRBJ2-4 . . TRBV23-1 CASTEINFRF TGCGCCAGCACCGAGATCAATTTCCGATTC